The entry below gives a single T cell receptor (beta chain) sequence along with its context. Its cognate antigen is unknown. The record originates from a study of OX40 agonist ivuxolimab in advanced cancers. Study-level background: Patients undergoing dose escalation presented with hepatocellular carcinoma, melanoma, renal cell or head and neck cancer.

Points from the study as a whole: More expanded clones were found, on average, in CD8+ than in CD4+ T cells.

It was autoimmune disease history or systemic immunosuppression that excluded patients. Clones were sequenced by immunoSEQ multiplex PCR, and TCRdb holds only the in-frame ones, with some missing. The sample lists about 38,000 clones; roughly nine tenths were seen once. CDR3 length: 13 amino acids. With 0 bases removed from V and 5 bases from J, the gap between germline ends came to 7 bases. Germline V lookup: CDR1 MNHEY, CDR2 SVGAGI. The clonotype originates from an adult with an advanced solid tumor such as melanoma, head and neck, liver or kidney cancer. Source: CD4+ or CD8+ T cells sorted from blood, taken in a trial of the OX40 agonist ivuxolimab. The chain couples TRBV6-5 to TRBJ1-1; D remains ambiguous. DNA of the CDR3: TGTGCCAGCAGTTACTCTTTAAGGACTGAAGCTTTCTTT. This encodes CASSYSLRTEAFF.